This record looks at one TCR beta chain sequence and its context. The data belong to a study of shared T cell receptors in the human thymus. CDR3 length: 19 residues. Between the trimmed V and J ends, which lost 5 bases and 1 base, there was a span of 25 bases. Germline V gene lookup returns CDR1 SEHNR and CDR2 FQNEAQ (reference sequence). TCRdb's copy holds only in-frame clones and misses some; the assay was immunoSEQ multiplex PCR. The table shows approximately 400,000 clones, with about 95% occurring only once. The chain couples TRBV7-9 to TRBJ2-3; D may be TRBD1 or TRBD2 (5 bases each). The sequence was obtained from a human donor. The sample consisted of thymocytes. The CDR3 sequence: CASSPEGPLPIFCTDTQYF. CDR3 sequence (DNA): TGTGCCAGCAGCCCAGAGGGACCGTTGCCCATATTTTGCACAGATACGCAGTATTTT.